What follows is one T cell receptor (beta chain) and its context. This entry is derived from a study of patients and donors after allogeneic stem cell transplantation. TCRdb used MiXCR to reprocess the RT-PCR reads, holding one entry per CDR3 protein. Here the sample spans a few hundred thousand distinct CDR3 sequences, 14% being singletons. What was sequenced was blood, either unsorted or a sorted T cell fraction (not recorded which). The source of this sequence is a human donor who was either an allogeneic HSCT recipient or a stem cell or donor lymphocyte infusion donor (not recorded which). It is not recorded whose cells these are; they may come from a transplant donor.

For the CDR3, the DNA is TGTGCCAGTAGTATTAAGGACAGGGCCGCCGAGCAGTACTTC. Translated: CASSIKDRAAEQYF. This rearrangement joins TRBV19 to TRBJ2-7, with TRBD1 matching over 8 bases. CDR1 and CDR2 (germline): LNHDA, SQIVND (reference sequence). The V and J ends lost 3 bases and 6 bases, in that order; junction bases with no gene match: 7. The CDR3 has 14 amino acids.